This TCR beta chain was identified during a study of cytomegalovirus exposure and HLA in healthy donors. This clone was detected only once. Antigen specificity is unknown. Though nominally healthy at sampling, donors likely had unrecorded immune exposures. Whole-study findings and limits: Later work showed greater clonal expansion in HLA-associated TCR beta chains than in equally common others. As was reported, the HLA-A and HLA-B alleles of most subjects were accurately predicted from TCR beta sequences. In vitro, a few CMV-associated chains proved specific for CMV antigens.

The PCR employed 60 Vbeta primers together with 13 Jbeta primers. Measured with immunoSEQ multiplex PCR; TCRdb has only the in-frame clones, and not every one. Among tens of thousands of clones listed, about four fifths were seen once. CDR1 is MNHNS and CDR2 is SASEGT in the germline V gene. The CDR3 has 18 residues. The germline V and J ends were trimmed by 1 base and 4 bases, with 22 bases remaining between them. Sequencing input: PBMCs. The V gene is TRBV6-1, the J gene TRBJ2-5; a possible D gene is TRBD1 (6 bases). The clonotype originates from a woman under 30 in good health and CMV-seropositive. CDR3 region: CASSEVGLAGGRGETQYF. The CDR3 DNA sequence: TGTGCCAGCAGTGAAGTGGGTCTAGCTGGGGGCCGGGGAGAGACCCAGTACTTC.